The source of this T cell receptor beta chain is a study of blood T cell repertoires in COVID-19. Germline CDR1 is MNHEY and CDR2 is SMNVEV (reference sequence). This CDR3 is built from 16 residues. Trimming removed 2 bases from V and 6 bases from J; junction bases left unmatched: 10. Living in about two dozen US areas, the participants were between about 18 and 90 years of age. TCRdb keeps only in-frame clones here, not all; method: immunoSEQ multiplex PCR. The sample has about 190,000 clones; 80% to 85% are singletons. The sample was PBMCs or T cells enriched from blood (not recorded which). This receptor was taken from a woman in her 30s who had been exposed to COVID-19. The J gene is TRBJ2-3, the V gene TRBV27; 8 bases are a match to TRBD2. The CDR3 loop is CASSLGSAGASDTQYF. The DNA of the CDR3 is TGTGCCAGCAGTTTAGGATCAGCGGGGGCTAGCGATACGCAGTATTTT.